Presented here are 19 T cell receptor beta chains from one specimen sequenced in a study of blood T cell repertoires in COVID-19. TCRdb keeps only in-frame clones here, not all; method: immunoSEQ multiplex PCR. The table has some 250,000 clones, roughly 82% seen once; the top ten hold over 9%. Sequencing was carried out using peripheral blood. The receptor set was obtained from a man older than 75 with acute or convalescent COVID-19.

V gene TRBV28 combines with J gene TRBJ1-5; D possibly corresponds to TRBD1 (5 bases). V shed 3 bases and J shed 1 base, with 16 bases lying between them. The germline gives CDR1 MDHEN, CDR2 SYDVKM. The CDR3 runs 17 residues. CDR3 sequence (DNA): TGTGCCAGCAGTTTCGGGCAGGGTTTGATCAGCAATCAGCCCCAGCATTTT. This codes for CASSFGQGLISNQPQHF.

This clone came up once. The gene calls are TRBV9 and TRBJ2-3; a possible D gene is TRBD1 (5 bases). V lost 0 bases and J lost 4, with 9 bases in between. Germline assignment: CDR1 SGDLS and CDR2 YYNGEE. The CDR3 is 14 residues long. The CDR3 sequence is CASSVGQGADTQYF. In DNA, the CDR3 is TGTGCCAGCAGCGTAGGTCAGGGTGCAGATACGCAGTATTTT.

The chain is built from TRBV4-3 and TRBJ2-3, with TRBD1 identical over 12 bases. The CDR3 has 17 residues. V trimming: 1 base; J trimming: 4 bases; junction bases outside the gene matches: 6. The V gene's germline CDR1 is LGHNA and CDR2 YSLEER. Here the CDR3 DNA reads TGCGCCAGCAGCCAAGTTGGGACAGGGGGCAATGCAGATACGCAGTATTTT. Translation gives CASSQVGTGGNADTQYF.

This chain joins TRBV4-2 and TRBJ1-6; D is uncertain. The CDR3 runs to 17 residues. Trimming took off 0 bases at V and 0 bases at J, with 9 bases between the two ends. Germline CDR1 LGHNA, CDR2 YNFKEQ. The CDR3: CASSQEGGSSYNSPLHF. The CDR3 nucleotides are TGTGCCAGCAGCCAAGAAGGAGGGAGCTCCTATAATTCACCCCTCCACTTT.

The chain couples TRBV19 to TRBJ1-1; perhaps TRBD1 as D (6 bases). This CDR3 contains 14 residues. The V end lost 3 bases, the J end lost 2 bases, and 10 bases lay between the germline ends. Germline lookup yields CDR1 LNHDA and CDR2 SQIVND (reference sequence). CDR3 residues: CASSIQQGNTEAFF. CDR3 coding DNA: TGTGCCAGTAGTATCCAACAGGGTAACACTGAAGCTTTCTTT.

The chain is built from TRBV3-1 (or the pseudogene TRBV3-2) and TRBJ2-3, with 10 bases fitting TRBD1. Germline-derived CDR1 and CDR2 are LGHDT and YNNKEL (reference sequence). The CDR3 totals 14 residues. V shed 3 bases, J shed 14 bases, and the junction held 11 bases outside the gene matches. CDR3 loop: CASSQKSKGTGVYF. CDR3 nucleotide sequence: TGTGCCAGCAGCCAGAAGTCCAAGGGGACAGGGGTGTATTTT.

This clone was observed once. The CDR3 loop is CASSPMVDRGRTEAFF. CDR3 coding DNA: TGTGCCAGCAGCCCTATGGTCGACAGGGGGCGTACTGAAGCTTTCTTT. The gene calls are TRBV3-1 (or the pseudogene TRBV3-2) and TRBJ1-1; TRBD1 agrees at 10 bases. Losses at the gene ends were 4 bases for V and 5 bases for J; bases not matched to a gene: 10. The CDR3 has 16 amino acids. The germline V gene has CDR1 LGHDT and CDR2 YNNKEL (reference sequence).

J is TRBJ2-5 and V is TRBV5-1; tentatively, D is TRBD2 (5 bases). The V and J ends lost 4 bases and 5 bases respectively, with 15 bases between them. Germline lookup yields CDR1 SGHRS and CDR2 YFSETQ. The CDR3 runs 14 residues. As DNA, the CDR3 is TGCGCCAGCAGCCATCGCCCCGGGGAGGAGACCCAGTACTTC. Protein product: CASSHRPGEETQYF.

The chain combines TRBV7-9 with TRBJ2-3; D might be TRBD2 (6 bases). This CDR3 contains 14 residues. Trimming cost V 5 bases and J 4 bases, with 13 bases left between them. Per germline, CDR1 SEHNR and CDR2 FQNEAQ (reference sequence). CDR3 in amino acids: CASSLSSGADTQYF. CDR3 nucleotides: TGTGCCAGCAGCCTGTCTTCGGGGGCAGATACGCAGTATTTT.

This clone was seen more than once but under ten times. The chain has TRBV5-8 and TRBJ1-6; D might be TRBD1 (6 bases). CDR1 and CDR2 (germline): SGHTS, YDEGEE. V was pared by 0 bases and J by 6 bases, with 10 bases between. The length of the CDR3 is 15 residues. The DNA of the CDR3 is TGTGCCAGCAGCTTGGTCGGACAGACTAATTCACCCCTCCACTTT. This sequence encodes CASSLVGQTNSPLHF.

This rearrangement joins TRBV3-1 (or the pseudogene TRBV3-2) to TRBJ1-1; no clear D gene. Germline CDR1 is LGHDT and CDR2 is YNNKEL (reference sequence). Trimming stripped 4 bases from V and 10 bases from J, with 13 bases between. The length of the CDR3 is 12 residues. CDR3 protein: CASSPITGSAFF. CDR3 nucleotide sequence: TGTGCCAGCAGCCCAATAACGGGTTCAGCTTTCTTT.

Concerning this clone: Other DNA sequences in the sample encode the same CDR3. The CDR3 sequence is CASSLTGGRTEAFF. CDR3 DNA: TGTGCCAGCAGCTTGACAGGGGGCAGAACTGAAGCTTTCTTT. The chain recombines TRBV6-5 with TRBJ1-1, with TRBD1 matching over 10 bases. After removal of 6 bases from V and 5 bases from J, the junction contained 6 bases not matched to a gene. In germline, CDR1 is MNHEY, CDR2 SVGAGI. This CDR3 has 14 residues.

The chain carries TRBV12-3 or TRBV12-4 and TRBJ1-5; no clear D. This CDR3 region has 12 residues. The V gene lost 6 bases and the J gene lost 6 bases, with 9 bases spanning the gap. The CDR3, as DNA: TGTGCCAGCAGGGTCACCAGTCAGCCCCAGCATTTT. This translates into CASRVTSQPQHF.

The chain has TRBV28 and TRBJ1-5; D might be TRBD1 (6 bases). The CDR3 runs to 15 residues. Looked up from germline, CDR1 is MDHEN and CDR2 is SYDVKM. V lost 3 bases to trimming and J lost 1 base, with 10 bases between them. The CDR3 loop reads CASSLGGASNQPQHF. The CDR3 nucleotides are TGTGCCAGCAGTTTGGGGGGGGCGAGCAATCAGCCCCAGCATTTT.

This chain uses TRBV5-6 with TRBJ2-1, with D hard to call. V lost 2 bases and J 1 base, leaving 10 bases between the germline ends. Germline V gene data show CDR1 as SGHDT and CDR2 as YYEEEE. The CDR3 length is 15 residues. The CDR3 reads CASSLFLSSYNEQFF. In DNA form, the CDR3 reads TGTGCCAGCAGCTTATTTCTGAGTTCCTACAATGAGCAGTTCTTC.

This clone has more than one count but fewer than ten. The chain joins TRBV14 to TRBJ1-4; 8 bases align to TRBD1. The CDR3 loop spans 16 amino acids. V lost 0 bases to trimming and J lost 4 bases; unmatched junction nucleotides: 4. Germline CDR1 SGHDN, CDR2 FVKESK. The CDR3 spells CASSQEKQGDNEKLFF. CDR3 sequence (DNA): TGTGCCAGCAGCCAAGAAAAACAGGGGGATAATGAAAAACTGTTTTTT.

The chain combines TRBV27 with TRBJ1-1; D unclear. From germline, CDR1 is MNHEY and CDR2 SMNVEV (reference sequence). V shed 5 bases and J shed 1 base, with 11 bases lying between them. This CDR3 region has 14 residues. The CDR3 sequence: CASSRSLANTEAFF. CDR3 coding DNA: TGTGCCAGCAGTCGAAGCCTAGCGAACACTGAAGCTTTCTTT.

The J gene is TRBJ1-5, the V gene TRBV7-2; 11 bases agree with TRBD1. This CDR3 region has 15 residues. In germline, CDR1 is SGHTA, CDR2 FQGNSA. The V and J ends lost 5 bases and 6 bases, in that order; junction bases with no gene match: 6. CDR3 loop: CASSPGQGAAQPQHF. CDR3 sequence (DNA): TGTGCCAGCAGCCCCGGACAGGGGGCGGCTCAGCCCCAGCATTTT.

The chain carries TRBV19 and TRBJ1-2, with a weak D call TRBD1 (6 bases). Trimming took 7 bases from V and 4 from J, leaving 16 bases between them. The CDR3 contains 14 residues. Germline CDR1 LNHDA, CDR2 SQIVND (reference sequence). The CDR3 region is CASNNQGFAYGYTF. As DNA, the CDR3 is TGTGCCAGTAATAACCAGGGGTTTGCCTATGGCTACACCTTC.